This T cell receptor beta chain was recorded in a study of blood T cell repertoires in COVID-19. Study-wide context: In each case, the material was cDNA or gDNA derived from T cells, B-cell-depleted T cells, or PBMCs.

CDR1 is MNHEY and CDR2 is SVGAGI in the germline V gene. With 0 bases clipped from V and 5 bases from J, the junction kept 8 bases outside the gene matches. CDR3 length: 16 amino acids. Sequencing was performed with immunoSEQ multiplex PCR; in TCRdb, only in-frame clones are kept and a portion is missing. The table shows some 46,000 clones, with around 83% occurring only once. The sample was peripheral blood. The origin of this receptor is a man aged 55 to 70 with acute or convalescent COVID-19. This rearrangement joins TRBV6-5 to TRBJ2-7, with 9 positions matching TRBD2. The CDR3 here is CASSYSSAGGPHEQYF. The CDR3 nucleotides read TGTGCCAGCAGTTACTCATCGGCGGGAGGGCCACACGAGCAGTACTTC.